Listed below are T cell receptor beta chains from one sample, sequenced in a study of cytomegalovirus exposure and HLA in healthy donors. This table comes from immunoSEQ multiplex PCR, and its TCRdb copy is limited to in-frame clones, with some not included. The sample yields roughly 180,000 clones, roughly 9.4% seen once. The sequencing sample was made of PBMCs. The receptors here all came from a woman in her 30s in good health and CMV-seropositive. The CDR3 runs from the conserved cysteine through the conserved F or W. The D gene is left open where the match is weak. Clone size is not always given. Where it is, it says once, few, many or a class for expanded clones.

J: TRBJ2-7; D: TRBD1; size: few; V: TRBV29-1; CDR3: CSVQTGAAYEQYF; DNA: TGCAGCGTGCAGACAGGGGCGGCCTACGAGCAGTACTTC
J: TRBJ2-7; D: -; size: -; V: TRBV18; CDR3: CASSPPVASYEQYF; DNA: TGTGCCAGCTCACCACCGGTAGCCTCCTACGAGCAGTACTTC
J: TRBJ1-2; D: -; size: -; V: TRBV5-4; CDR3: CASSQNYGYTF; DNA: TGTGCCAGCAGCCAGAACTATGGCTACACCTTC
J: TRBJ1-4; D: TRBD1; size: -; V: TRBV6-6; CDR3: CASSYLSGTEKLFF; DNA: TGTGCCAGCAGTTACTTATCAGGGACAGAGAAACTGTTTTTT
J: TRBJ2-3; D: -; size: few; V: TRBV30; CDR3: CAWSPDTDTQYF; DNA: TGTGCCTGGAGTCCAGACACAGATACGCAGTATTTT
J: TRBJ1-5; D: -; size: -; V: TRBV6-5; CDR3: CASSSTGNSNQPQHF; DNA: TGTGCCAGCAGTTCGACAGGAAATAGCAATCAGCCCCAGCATTTT
J: TRBJ1-1; D: -; size: -; V: TRBV5-1; CDR3: CASSLPFGGRGTEAFF; DNA: TGCGCCAGCAGCTTGCCGTTCGGGGGAAGGGGTACTGAAGCTTTCTTT
J: TRBJ2-2; D: -; size: few; V: TRBV6-6; CDR3: CASSRSPSAGELFF; DNA: TGTGCCAGCAGTCGTTCCCCTAGCGCCGGGGAGCTGTTTTTT
J: TRBJ1-2; D: TRBD1; size: few; V: TRBV6-5; CDR3: CASSNDRVYNGYTF; DNA: TGTGCCAGCAGTAACGACAGGGTGTACAATGGCTACACCTTC
J: TRBJ2-1; D: -; size: -; V: TRBV6-5; CDR3: CASTKSTGKQFF; DNA: TGTGCCAGCACCAAATCAACCGGGAAGCAGTTCTTC
J: TRBJ1-4; D: -; size: few; V: TRBV29-1; CDR3: CSVETGGAEKLFF; DNA: TGCAGCGTTGAAACCGGTGGGGCTGAAAAACTGTTTTTT
J: TRBJ2-7; D: TRBD1; size: -; V: TRBV2; CDR3: CASSFGQGFGEQYF; DNA: TGTGCCAGCAGTTTTGGACAGGGATTTGGCGAGCAGTACTTC
J: TRBJ2-3; D: -; size: -; V: TRBV2; CDR3: CATLGADTQYF; DNA: TGTGCCACCTTGGGGGCGGATACGCAGTATTTT
J: TRBJ2-7; D: TRBD2; size: few; V: TRBV9; CDR3: CASSVGTSGTYEQYF; DNA: TGTGCCAGCAGCGTCGGGACTAGCGGGACCTACGAGCAGTACTTC
J: TRBJ1-5; D: -; size: few; V: TRBV5-6; CDR3: CASSRRQDNQPQHF; DNA: TGTGCCAGCAGCCGTCGACAGGACAATCAGCCCCAGCATTTT
J: TRBJ2-2; D: -; size: few; V: TRBV7-9; CDR3: CASSLARRLGPGELFF; DNA: TGTGCCAGCAGCTTAGCCCGACGACTAGGCCCCGGGGAGCTGTTTTTT
J: TRBJ2-3; D: TRBD2; size: -; V: TRBV5-6; CDR3: CASRSSGRTDTQYF; DNA: TGTGCCAGCAGATCAAGCGGGAGGACAGATACGCAGTATTTT